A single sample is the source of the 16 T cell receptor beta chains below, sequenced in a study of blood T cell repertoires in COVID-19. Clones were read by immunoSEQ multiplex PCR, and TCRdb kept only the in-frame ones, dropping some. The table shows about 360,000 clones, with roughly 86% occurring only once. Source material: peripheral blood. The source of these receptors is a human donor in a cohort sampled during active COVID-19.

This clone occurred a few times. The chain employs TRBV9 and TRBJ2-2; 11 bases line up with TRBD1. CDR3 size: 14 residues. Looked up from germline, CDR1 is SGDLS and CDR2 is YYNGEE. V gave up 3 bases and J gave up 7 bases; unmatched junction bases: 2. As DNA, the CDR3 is TGTGCCAGCAGCGGGGACAGGGGGTACGGGGAGCTGTTTTTT. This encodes CASSGDRGYGELFF. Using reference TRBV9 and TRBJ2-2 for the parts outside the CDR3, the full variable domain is DSGVTQTPKHLITATGQRVTLRCSPRSGDLSVYWYQQSLDQGLQFLIQYYNGEERAKGNILERFSAQQFPDLHSELNLSSLELGDSALYFCASSGDRGYGELFFGEGSRLTVL.

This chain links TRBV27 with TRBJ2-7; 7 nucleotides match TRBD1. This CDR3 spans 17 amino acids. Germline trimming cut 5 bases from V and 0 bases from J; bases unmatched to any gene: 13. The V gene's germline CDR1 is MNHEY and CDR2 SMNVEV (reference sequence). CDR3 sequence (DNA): TGTGCCAGCAGTGCCCGTCGGGACAGCCTAAACTCCTACGAGCAGTACTTC. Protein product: CASSARRDSLNSYEQYF.

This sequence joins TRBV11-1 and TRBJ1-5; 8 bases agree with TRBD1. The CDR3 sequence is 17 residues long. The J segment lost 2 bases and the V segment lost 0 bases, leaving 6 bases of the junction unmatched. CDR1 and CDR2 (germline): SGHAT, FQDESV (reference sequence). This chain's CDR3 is CASSLALDRDGNQPQHF. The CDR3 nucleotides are TGTGCCAGCAGCTTAGCCCTGGACAGGGATGGCAATCAGCCCCAGCATTTT.

The CDR3 region has the DNA TGCAGCGAGAGAGCGGGACTGTACCAAGAGACCCAGTACTTC. This codes for CSERAGLYQETQYF. V is TRBV29-1 and J is TRBJ2-5; TRBD2 matches at 7 bases. The CDR3 spans 14 residues. CDR1 SQVTM and CDR2 ANQGSEA come from the germline V gene. Trimming removed 7 bases from V and 0 bases from J; junction bases left unmatched: 8.

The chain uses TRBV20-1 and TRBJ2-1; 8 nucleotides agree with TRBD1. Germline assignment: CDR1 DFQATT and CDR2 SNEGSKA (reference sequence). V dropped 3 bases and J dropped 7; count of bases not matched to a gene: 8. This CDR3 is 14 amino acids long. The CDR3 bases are TGCAGTGCTAGTAGGACAGGGAATAAGAATGAGCAGTTCTTC. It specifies CSASRTGNKNEQFF.

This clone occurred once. In nucleotides, the CDR3 is TGTGCCAGCTTTGACCGGGACAGCCACAATGAGCAGTTCTTC. It specifies CASFDRDSHNEQFF. The chain joins TRBV19 to TRBJ2-1; 7 bases are shared with TRBD1. Germline V lookup: CDR1 LNHDA, CDR2 SQIVND (reference sequence). Losses at the gene ends were 9 bases for V and 5 bases for J; bases not matched to a gene: 10. The CDR3 runs to 14 residues.

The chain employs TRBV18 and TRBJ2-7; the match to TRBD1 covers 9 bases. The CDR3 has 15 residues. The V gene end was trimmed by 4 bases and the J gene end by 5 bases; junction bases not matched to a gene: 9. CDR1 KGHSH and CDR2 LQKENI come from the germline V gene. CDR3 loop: CASSLGGTGSDEQYF. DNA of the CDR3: TGTGCCAGCTCACTTGGGGGGACAGGGTCCGACGAGCAGTACTTC.

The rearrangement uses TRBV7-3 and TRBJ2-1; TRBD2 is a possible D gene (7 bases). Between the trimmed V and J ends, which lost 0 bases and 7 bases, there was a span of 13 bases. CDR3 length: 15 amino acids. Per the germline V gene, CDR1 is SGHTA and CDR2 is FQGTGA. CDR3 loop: CASSLTGGRWNEQFF. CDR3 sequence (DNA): TGTGCCAGCAGCTTAACGGGGGGGCGTTGGAATGAGCAGTTCTTC.

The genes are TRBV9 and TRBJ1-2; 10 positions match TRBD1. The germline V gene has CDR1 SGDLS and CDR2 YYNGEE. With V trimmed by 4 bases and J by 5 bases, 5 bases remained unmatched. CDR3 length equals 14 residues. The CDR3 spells CASSNPGQGYGYTF. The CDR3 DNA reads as TGTGCCAGCAGCAACCCGGGACAGGGGTATGGCTACACCTTC.

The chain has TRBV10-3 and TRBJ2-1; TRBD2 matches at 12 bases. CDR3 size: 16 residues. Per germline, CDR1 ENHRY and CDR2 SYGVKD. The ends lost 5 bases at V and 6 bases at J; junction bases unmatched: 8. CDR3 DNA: TGTGCCATCAGTCCTTCCGGGACTAGCGGGCCCAATGAGCAGTTCTTC. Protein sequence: CAISPSGTSGPNEQFF.

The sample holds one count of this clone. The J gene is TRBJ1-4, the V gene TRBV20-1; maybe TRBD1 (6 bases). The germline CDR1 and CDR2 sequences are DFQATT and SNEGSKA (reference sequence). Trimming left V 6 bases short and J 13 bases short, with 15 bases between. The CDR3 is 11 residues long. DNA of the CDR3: TGCAGTGCAAGGACAGTCCAGACACTGTTTTTT. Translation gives CSARTVQTLFF.

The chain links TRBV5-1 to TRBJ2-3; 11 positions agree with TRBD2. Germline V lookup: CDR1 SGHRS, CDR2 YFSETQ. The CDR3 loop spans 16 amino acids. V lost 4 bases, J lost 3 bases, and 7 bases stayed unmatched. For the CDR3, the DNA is TGCGCCAGCAGCGGTAGCGGGGGGGCCAGGACAGATACGCAGTATTTT. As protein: CASSGSGGARTDTQYF.

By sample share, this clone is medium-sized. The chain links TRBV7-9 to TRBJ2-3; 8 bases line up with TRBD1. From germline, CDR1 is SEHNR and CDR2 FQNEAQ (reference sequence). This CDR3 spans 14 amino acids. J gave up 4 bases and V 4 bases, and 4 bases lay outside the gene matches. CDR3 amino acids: CASSSPGGPDTQYF. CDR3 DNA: TGTGCCAGCAGCTCCCCAGGGGGCCCAGATACGCAGTATTTT.

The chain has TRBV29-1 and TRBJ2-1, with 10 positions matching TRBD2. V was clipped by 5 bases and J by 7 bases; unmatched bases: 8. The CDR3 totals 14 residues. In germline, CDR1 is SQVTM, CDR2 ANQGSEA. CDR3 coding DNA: TGCAGCGTTTTTGCTAGCGGGGGTTGGAATGAGCAGTTCTTC. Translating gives CSVFASGGWNEQFF.

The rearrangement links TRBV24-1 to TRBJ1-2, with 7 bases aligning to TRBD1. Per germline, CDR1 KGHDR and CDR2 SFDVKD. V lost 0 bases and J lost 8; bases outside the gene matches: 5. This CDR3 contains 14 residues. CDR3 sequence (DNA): TGTGCCACCAGTGATTTGCAAGACAGGGAGGGCTACACCTTC. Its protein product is CATSDLQDREGYTF.

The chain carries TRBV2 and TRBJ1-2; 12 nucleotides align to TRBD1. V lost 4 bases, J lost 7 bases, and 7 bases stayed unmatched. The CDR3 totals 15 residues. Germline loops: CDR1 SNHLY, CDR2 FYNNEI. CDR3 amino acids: CASSAGGQGAVGYTF. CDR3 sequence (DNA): TGTGCCAGCAGTGCTGGGGGACAGGGGGCTGTTGGCTACACCTTC.